Listed below are T cell receptor beta chains from one sample, sequenced in a study of cytomegalovirus exposure and HLA in healthy donors. Sequencing used immunoSEQ multiplex PCR; TCRdb keeps in-frame clones, though not all of them. In the table there are about 120,000 clones, 74% of which are singletons. Sample: PBMCs. The origin of the receptors is a human donor in good health. Each CDR3 is given with its conserved first and last residue. A D gene is named only where the DNA matches it firmly. Only part of the rows carry a size: once, few, many, or a class if the clone is expanded.

>TRBD1|-|TRBV30|TRBJ1-5
TGTGCCTGGAGTGTAGGACAGGGGAATCAGCCCCAGCATTTT
CAWSVGQGNQPQHF
>-|-|TRBV6-5|TRBJ1-5
TGTGCCAGCAGTTACAAACAGAACAATCAGCCCCAGCATTTT
CASSYKQNNQPQHF
>-|-|TRBV15|TRBJ1-1
TGTGCCACCAGCAGAGATAGCGGCCAGTACTACACTGAAGCTTTCTTT
CATSRDSGQYYTEAFF
>TRBD1|-|TRBV6-1|TRBJ2-1
TGTGCCAGCAGTGCCCAGGGACAGATCAGGAATGAGCAGTTCTTC
CASSAQGQIRNEQFF
>-|-|TRBV27|TRBJ2-2
TGTGCCAGCAGTTTAGGTCAGGGTAGCACCGGGGAGCTGTTTTTT
CASSLGQGSTGELFF
>-|-|TRBV13|TRBJ2-2
TGTGCCAGCAGCTTACGGAGGAACACCGGGGAGCTGTTTTTT
CASSLRRNTGELFF
>TRBD1|-|TRBV5-6|TRBJ2-5
TGTGCCAGCAGCTTGGCGGGACAGGGAGAAGAGACCCAGTACTTC
CASSLAGQGEETQYF
>-|few|TRBV15|TRBJ1-5
TGTGCCACCAGCAGAGATTGGGTCCGACAGTCGCATAGCAATCAGCCCCAGCATTTT
CATSRDWVRQSHSNQPQHF
>-|few|TRBV4-3|TRBJ1-4
TGCGCCAGCAGCCAAGAGAGAAAACTGTTTTTT
CASSQERKLFF
>-|once|TRBV28|TRBJ1-2
TGTGCCAGCAGTCCTTCTTCGGGAGGGAGCTATGGCTACACCTTC
CASSPSSGGSYGYTF
>-|once|TRBV30|TRBJ1-2
TGTGCCTGGAGTGTACCGGACAGCTATAACTATGGCTACACCTTC
CAWSVPDSYNYGYTF
>TRBD2|-|TRBV7-9|TRBJ2-5
TGTGCCAGCAGCCCCCCCCTAGCGGGGGCAGAGACCCAGTACTTC
CASSPPLAGAETQYF
>-|once|TRBV5-1|TRBJ1-1
TGCGCCAGCAGCTTGTCACCAGGGAACACTGAAGCTTTCTTT
CASSLSPGNTEAFF
>-|-|TRBV19|TRBJ1-5
TGTGCCAGTAGTATAAGTAGAACAGAGCCCCAGCATTTT
CASSISRTEPQHF
>-|-|TRBV27|TRBJ1-5
TGTGCCAGCAGTCCCTGGGCCCTTAGCAATCAGCCCCAGCATTTT
CASSPWALSNQPQHF
>TRBD1|-|TRBV6-6|TRBJ1-3
TGTGCCAGCAGCTCGACAGGGGAAAACACCATATATTTT
CASSSTGENTIYF
>TRBD2|-|TRBV2|TRBJ2-1
TGTGCCAGCGAGGCTAGCGGAAATGAGCAGTTCTTC
CASEASGNEQFF
>TRBD1|-|TRBV11-2|TRBJ2-7
TGTGCCAGCAGCTTGGAGACAGGGCACTACGAGCAGTACTTC
CASSLETGHYEQYF